Listed below are T cell receptor beta chains from one sample, sequenced in a study of shared clonotypes between healthy human individuals. The repertoire was sequenced with immunoSEQ multiplex PCR; TCRdb's copy has only in-frame clones and lacks some. The table records around 200,000 clones, approximately 60% of them present only once. The sequencing input was memory CD4+ T cells sorted from blood. The receptors originated from a man aged 25-45 years in good health. CDR3s leave out the opening cysteine and the closing phenylalanine or tryptophan.

cdr3_aa v_call
ASSWRGGTTDTQY TRBV7-2
ASSLGHIYEQY TRBV27
ASSPGQFYEQY TRBV6-6
SVDGGNRYEQY TRBV29-1
ASSYGWTGGVTEAF TRBV6-5
ASSLLRKWWEQF TRBV28
ASSFRWLDHPDTQY TRBV28
ASEQGAGGYT TRBV7-9
ASSPLKQGFYEKLF TRBV18
ASSLGRAF TRBV7-9
ASSRGPNSGNTIY TRBV6-5
ASSFRDSPIRELF TRBV7-7
ASSRRGTGSYEQY TRBV7-2
ASSEWREPGLAGEEFADTQY TRBV10-1
ASSLGAANTGELF TRBV5-1
ASSQDPSVSDTQY TRBV4-2
ASSSQKLGVQY TRBV5-1
AIKDGATNEKLF TRBV10-3
AWFRTYNTEAF TRBV30
ASSSYGEDTYEQY TRBV27
ASSVDVTYEQY TRBV5-1
ASSSPGQGMNTEAF TRBV28
ASRSPRAPTDSGANVLT TRBV7-9
ASSPNSGNTEAF TRBV11-2
AWSVWDRVGYEQY TRBV30
ASSIQGGRGNTEAF TRBV11-2
ASSNNLKQGSSGKHEQY TRBV5-5
ASSPSGSSYNEQF TRBV19
ASSFTDRDKQF TRBV7-9
ASSGSHPSGSYNEQF TRBV5-1
ASSETSGTGLDTQY TRBV7-9
ASSQDKGLSGNTIY TRBV4-1
ASSVGEGHTGELF TRBV9
ASRLAGVDEQF TRBV27
ASSQRQGGREQY TRBV14
ASGHRGAAYEQY TRBV12-5
ASSSGTLSGNTIY TRBV9
ASSPPYDPGRTEAF TRBV7-9
ASTTTGVGTQY TRBV11-2
ASNLLGAGYEQY TRBV28
ASSLGRNTEAF TRBV11-3
ASSRGVSTDTQY TRBV11-2
ASSLLRQIAETQY TRBV11-2
ASSQLALQNTGELF TRBV4-1
ASSSTSLAGVGGEQF TRBV7-2
ACPVSGRGSYNEQF TRBV30
ASSTRLTTGELF TRBV9
ASSESGTGGTEAF TRBV10-1
ASSSIGPSYNEQF TRBV7-9
ASATTDTQY TRBV18
ASMGLRFEETQY TRBV2